This T cell receptor beta chain emerged from a study of blood T cell repertoires in COVID-19 (dated by TCRdb to 2019 to 2021). About the full investigation: Samples covering the acute and convalescent phases of COVID-19 were provided by collaborators in the United States, Italy and Spain. The prospective study material was composed of cDNA or gDNA derived from T cells, B-cell-depleted T cells, or PBMCs. Subjects who had been exposed to COVID-19, were actively infected with it, or had recovered from it provided the deeply sampled blood TCRbeta repertoires that made up the dataset. A freely available public database, intended as a resource for researchers studying the immune response to SARS-CoV-2, is where the repertoires were released. The samples were drawn from two sources: the first 160 participants of the ongoing ImmuneRACE study, and 1,000 to 1,500 subjects contributed by 6 global collaborators. Sample metadata almost always included a de-identified subject ID, COVID-19 status, age in years and sex. Where available, HLA class I and class II types were obtained from metadata supplied by the sample provider rather than from assay-based typing.

The immunoSEQ Assay, a bias-controlled multiplex PCR, was used to amplify TCRbeta CDR3 regions from genomic DNA. The original pipeline was this. Nucleated cell counts per sample were estimated from amplification of reference gene primers within the assay. To quantify the absolute abundance of each unique TCRbeta CDR3 rearrangement, sequence reads were collapsed and filtered. Productive Simpson clonality was computed per sample as the square root of Simpson's diversity index over productive rearrangements. Sourced from immuneACCESS, this table was stored by TCRdb with only in-frame sequences that have V and J called. A share of the clones is absent; for the studies checked, an unresolved V gene accounts for under half, and the remainder has no known explanation. The V and J calls and the clone size are those of that table, but D and trimming were determined from the DNA. This sample is represented by under 350,000 clones; roughly 85% of them were singletons. The top ten clones comprise approximately 9% of the sample.

CDR1 and CDR2, per the germline V gene, are MNHEY and SVGEGT. The CDR3 covers 18 residues, taking in both the cysteine and the phenylalanine. Left in the record is the CDR3 DNA by itself, 54 bases read in frame from the first base. V lost 2 bases and J lost 1 base, and the count of bases not matched to a germline gene is 13. What the work shows at the level of the full study, not this receptor alone: How much clinical and demographic metadata was included differed by source and by participant, and the metadata was provided uncurated.

Another Seattle source contributed samples from volunteer blood donors who had recovered from COVID-19. Each collaborating institution followed its own protocols to collect whole blood in K2EDTA tubes. For TCRbeta analysis, collaborators shipped samples as frozen whole blood, isolated PBMCs, or DNA extracted from either of those sample types. Worth noting for this clone: The specificity of this receptor is unknown. No much larger clone is present one base from it, and per-base qualities are unavailable.

This receptor was obtained from a woman in her forties or fifties who had recovered from COVID-19. The chain joins TRBV6-2 or TRBV6-3 to TRBJ1-1, with 7 central nucleotides matching TRBD1. The specimen sequenced was peripheral blood. In nucleotides, the sequence is TGTGCCAGCAGTTACCCGAGACAGGGTGAAGGCCCGAACACTGAAGCTTTCTTT. Its amino acids are CASSYPRQGEGPNTEAFF.